The rows below give T cell receptor beta chains drawn from one sample of a study of CDR3 diversity in severe acne. TCRdb re-derived calls from the PCR reads in MiXCR, one entry per CDR3 protein. The repertoire holds 100,000 or so distinct CDR3 sequences, with 51% as singletons. The sample comprised blood. These receptor sequences come from a male donor with acne. The CDR3 runs from the conserved cysteine through the conserved F or W. A D gene is named only where the DNA matches it firmly. Clone size is given for some rows only: seen once, a few or many times, or a class if the clone is expanded.

j_call d_call clone_size v_call cdr3_nt cdr3_aa
TRBJ2-5 TRBD2 large TRBV2 TGTGCCAGCAGTGGGACTAGCGGGAGAAAAGAGACCCAGTACTTC CASSGTSGRKETQYF
TRBJ1-6 NA once TRBV20-1 TGCAGTGCTAGCGTAGGCCGTGGTTACTTATATAATTCACCCCTCCACTTT CSASVGRGYLYNSPLHF
TRBJ1-1 NA many TRBV7-8 TGTGCCAGCAGCTTACTCAGGGGCGGGAACACTGAAGCTTTCTTT CASSLLRGGNTEAFF
TRBJ1-2 NA NA TRBV20-1 TGCAGTGCTTGCAGGATGGCCTATGGCTACACCTTC CSACRMAYGYTF
TRBJ2-7 NA many TRBV6-2/TRBV6-3 TGTGCCAGCGGATGGAGGGACGAGCAGTACTTC CASGWRDEQYF
TRBJ2-3 NA once TRBV15 TGTGCCACCAGCTTCCGTGTCACAGATACGCAGTATTTT CATSFRVTDTQYF
TRBJ2-1 NA many TRBV5-1 TGCGCCAGCAGCTTAACCGGGACGTTCAATGAGCAGTTCTTC CASSLTGTFNEQFF
TRBJ2-7 TRBD1 NA TRBV20-1 TGCAGTGCTAGAGCCCTCGGACAGGGGGACGAGCAGTACTTC CSARALGQGDEQYF
TRBJ2-2 NA few TRBV19 TGTGCCAGTACCCCCTCCCATACCGGGGAGCTGTTTTTT CASTPSHTGELFF
TRBJ2-7 NA NA TRBV7-2 TGTGCCAGCAGCTTACCAGTGATAGAGCGATCCTACGAGCAGTACTTC CASSLPVIERSYEQYF
TRBJ2-2 NA few TRBV11-2 TGTGCCAGCAGCCCTGGGGTGAACACCGGGGAGCTGTTTTTT CASSPGVNTGELFF
TRBJ1-2 NA many TRBV6-6 TGTGCCAGCAGTTACCCGACCCCGGACGGCTACACCTTC CASSYPTPDGYTF
TRBJ1-6 NA many TRBV2 TGTGCCAGCCAATCTCAGAAAGGGCGTTCACCCCTCCACTTT CASQSQKGRSPLHF
TRBJ2-7 NA NA TRBV12-3/TRBV12-4 TGTGCCAGCAGTTACGGGGGGCAGGTCGAGCAGTACTTC CASSYGGQVEQYF
TRBJ1-2 TRBD1 NA TRBV4-1 TGCGCCAGCAGCCTACTACAGCAGGGGGCGCTAGGCTACACCTTC CASSLLQQGALGYTF
TRBJ1-1 NA few TRBV25-1 TGTGCCAGCAGTGTAGGCACTGAAGCTTTCTTT CASSVGTEAFF
TRBJ2-3 TRBD1 NA TRBV25-1 TGTGCCAGCAGTCGAACCCGGGGACAGGGCACAGATGCGCAGTATTTT CASSRTRGQGTDAQYF
TRBJ2-5 NA NA TRBV9 TGTGCCAGCAGCGTAGCGAGTCTCGAGACCCAGTACTTC CASSVASLETQYF
TRBJ2-7 NA few TRBV5-5 TGTGCCAGCAGCTTGGCTTTAGACGAGCAGTACTTC CASSLALDEQYF
TRBJ2-7 NA NA TRBV9 TGTGCCAGCAGCGTACACGGGAAAAACGAGCAGTACTTC CASSVHGKNEQYF
TRBJ2-7 NA many TRBV7-8 TGTGCCAGCAGCTTTTCGGGTTTCCACGAGCAGTACTTC CASSFSGFHEQYF
TRBJ2-1 TRBD2 few TRBV4-1 TGCGCCAGCAGCCAAGATCCGCTAGCGGACAATGAGCAGTTCTTC CASSQDPLADNEQFF
TRBJ1-1 NA NA TRBV5-5 TGTGCCAGCAGCTCCCGGGAGGTCGGGGTTGAAGCTTTCTTT CASSSREVGVEAFF
TRBJ1-5 TRBD1 NA TRBV7-9 TGTGCCAGCAGCTTATATAACAGGGGTTTCGGCAATCAGCCCCAGCATTTT CASSLYNRGFGNQPQHF
TRBJ2-1 NA NA TRBV24-1 TGTGCCACCAGTGTAGGGACCGTAAGCTCCTACAATGAGCAGTTCTTC CATSVGTVSSYNEQFF
TRBJ2-1 NA NA TRBV4-1 TGCGCCAGCAGCCCCCCCGGCGAGCAGTTCTTC CASSPPGEQFF
TRBJ2-7 TRBD2 many TRBV2 TGTGCCAGCAGTGACCTAGCGGGGACCTACGAGCAGTACTTC CASSDLAGTYEQYF
TRBJ1-2 NA NA TRBV3-1 TGTGCCAGCAGCCAAGTACACACAGGCTATCGCTACACCTTC CASSQVHTGYRYTF
TRBJ2-1 TRBD2 many TRBV28 TGTGCCAGCAGCCTGGGGACTAGCGGTTTCTCCGGCGATGAGCAGTTCTTC CASSLGTSGFSGDEQFF
TRBJ1-6 NA NA TRBV5-1 TGCGCCAGCAGCCTGGGACACGGATCACCCCTCCACTTT CASSLGHGSPLHF
TRBJ2-7 TRBD1 many TRBV5-8 TGTGCCAGCAGCAAACCTGGCGGACAGGGATACGAGCAGTACTTC CASSKPGGQGYEQYF
TRBJ2-3 NA many TRBV4-1 TGCGCCAGCAGCCAAGTGGTAGCGATAGATACGCAGTATTTT CASSQVVAIDTQYF
TRBJ1-2 TRBD1 NA TRBV6-5 TGTGCCAGCAGGGACAGGGGAGGCGGCTACACCTTC CASRDRGGGYTF
TRBJ1-3 NA many TRBV5-4 TGTGCCAGCAGCTTCTCGGCTGGAAACACCATATATTTT CASSFSAGNTIYF
TRBJ2-6 NA NA TRBV10-2 TGCGCCAGCAGTGAGACGCCTATTGAGTATGGGGCCAACGTCCTGACTTTC CASSETPIEYGANVLTF
TRBJ1-1 NA NA TRBV29-1 TGCAGCGTTGAGAGGAACACTGAAGCTTTCTTT CSVERNTEAFF
TRBJ2-1 TRBD2 few TRBV25-1 TGTGCCAGCGGGACTAGAGCTGAGCAGTTCTTC CASGTRAEQFF
TRBJ1-6 NA NA TRBV2 TGTGCCAGCAGTGGACTAGAGGCACCCCTCCACTTT CASSGLEAPLHF
TRBJ1-5 NA NA TRBV9 TGTGCCAGCAGCGAAGGAGGGGGCAATCAGCCCCAGCATTTT CASSEGGGNQPQHF
TRBJ2-7 NA NA TRBV29-1 TGCAGCGCTGCGGGTGCCTACGAGCAGTACTTC CSAAGAYEQYF
TRBJ1-1 NA NA TRBV4-2 TGTGCCAGCAGCCAAGATTCCGAGATTAATGAAGCTTTCTTT CASSQDSEINEAFF
TRBJ1-4 NA many TRBV25-1 TGTGCCAGCAGTTTAGGGGTTTTGGCTGAAAAACTGTTTTTT CASSLGVLAEKLFF
TRBJ2-7 TRBD1 few TRBV5-1 TGCGCCAGCAGCTGGCGGACAGGGATTGACGAGCAGTACTTC CASSWRTGIDEQYF
TRBJ2-5 NA NA TRBV5-8 TGTGCCAGCAGCTTGGTTATCTTCCAAGAGACCCAGTACTTC CASSLVIFQETQYF
TRBJ1-2 NA few TRBV19 TGTGCCAGCCGTTGGACACTAGCTAACTATGGCTACACCTTC CASRWTLANYGYTF
TRBJ2-3 TRBD2 few TRBV9 TGTGCCAGCAGCGCACGGACTAGCGGGAGTCTCTCAGATACGCAGTATTTT CASSARTSGSLSDTQYF
TRBJ1-1 NA many TRBV19 TGTGCCAGTAGTATGAAGGGGGGTTGGGGAACTGAAGCTTTCTTT CASSMKGGWGTEAFF
TRBJ1-3 NA many TRBV7-9 TGTGCCAGCAGCAGCCAACAAAACACCATATATTTT CASSSQQNTIYF